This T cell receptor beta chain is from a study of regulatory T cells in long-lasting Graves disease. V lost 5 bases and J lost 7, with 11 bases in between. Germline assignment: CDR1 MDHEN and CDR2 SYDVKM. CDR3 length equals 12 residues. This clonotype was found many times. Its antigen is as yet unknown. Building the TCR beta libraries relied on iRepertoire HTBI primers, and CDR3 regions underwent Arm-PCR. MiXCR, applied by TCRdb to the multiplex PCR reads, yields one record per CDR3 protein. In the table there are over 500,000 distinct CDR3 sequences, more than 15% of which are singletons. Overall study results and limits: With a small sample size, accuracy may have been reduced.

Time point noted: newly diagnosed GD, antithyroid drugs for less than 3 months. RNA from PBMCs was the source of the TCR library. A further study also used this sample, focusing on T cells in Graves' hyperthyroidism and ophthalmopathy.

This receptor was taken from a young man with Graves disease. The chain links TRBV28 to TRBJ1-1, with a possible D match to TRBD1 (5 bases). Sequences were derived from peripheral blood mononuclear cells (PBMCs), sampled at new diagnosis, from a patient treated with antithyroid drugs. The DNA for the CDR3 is TGTGCCAGCAGTCAATGGGGCCGTGAAGCTTTCTTT. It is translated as CASSQWGREAFF.